This T cell receptor beta chain was identified in a study of T cell responses to AZD1222 COVID-19 vaccine (dated by TCRdb to about 2021). Regarding the research as a whole: TCR sequencing covered more than 230 trial participants: 200 to 220 given two doses of AZD1222 and 26 given two doses of MenACWY control vaccine. Trial participants were enrolled by age into 18-55, 56-69 and 70-plus year subgroups, with around 150, 28 and 57 TCR-sequenced participants respectively. Beyond this particular receptor, the publication reports: No day 14 peak-response samples were available, so repertoires were characterized only after the peak T cell response. Nearly half of unique spike-specific TCRs reportedly recognized epitopes outside regions mutated in the B.1.351 and B.1.1.7 variants. After two AZD1222 doses, both the breadth and the depth of spike-specific TCRs were significantly higher than at day 0 and than in MenACWY recipients. Participants were mostly white British and included more females than males, and it was suggested by the authors that clonal diversity may have been underestimated. In the small 56-69-year group, the increase in depth fell short of significance, most likely because of low power. Conclusions about previously exposed vaccinees are limited because only a handful of AZD1222 recipients were SARS-CoV-2 seropositive at baseline. CD4 TCRs associated with the vaccine covered the entire spike protein, and the dominant responses were in regions 160-218 and 743-854.

Taken with the paper, the label for time point translates to: about 28 days (+/-7) after the second vaccine dose. AZD1222 recipients given second doses at about 4 weeks or at about 12 weeks were pooled, since spike-specific TCR depth and breadth were not found to differ between the two schedules. Samples from vaccinated people were obtained from the UK trials COV001 and COV002, which included a single-blind randomized controlled phase 2/3 trial of AZD1222 (ChAdOx1 nCoV-19) in healthy adults. For TCRbeta chain sequencing, PBMC samples were collected from trial participants at day 0 and at day 28 after the second dose. Per the germline V gene, SGDLS is the CDR1 and YYNGEE is the CDR2. The CDR3 runs 16 residues from the cysteine to the phenylalanine. Only the CDR3 DNA is retained, 48 bases long and in frame from the first base. Here V drops 0 bases and J drops 5 bases, and the junction holds 7 bases not matched to any gene.

The CDR3 regions of human TCRbeta chains were subjected to immunosequencing. From the authors' description of their analysis: Repertoire TCRs were checked for matches against a reference library of SARS-CoV-2-specific TCRs that had been generated using the MIRA antigen-specificity platform. Breadth was defined as the fraction of unique TCRs that were SARS-CoV-2-associated, and depth was defined as the fraction of total T cells that were SARS-CoV-2-associated. Using the MIRA data, each spike-specific TCR was mapped to the spike region that the TCR reacts to and placed in a CD4 or CD8 class. Log10-transformed breadth and depth values were compared by one-way ANOVA with Sidak's multiple comparisons tests. The clones in this table, taken by TCRdb from immuneACCESS, are in-frame only. Not every clone is retained; where verified, under half of the shortfall comes from an unresolved V gene, and the cause of the rest is unknown. V and J calls and clone size follow that table, whereas D and trimming were derived from the DNA. This sample has approximately 150,000 clones in its table, and 90% to 95% of those were observed once. The ten largest clones represent roughly 4.6% of the sample.

Points on this clone: No antigen is known for it. Qualities for individual bases were not recorded, and no much larger clone is one base off.

The source was peripheral blood, collected 28 days after the second AZD1222 dose. This chain joins TRBV9 to TRBJ2-5, with 10 bases aligning to TRBD2. This sequence originates from an adult who received the AZD1222 COVID-19 vaccine. The nucleotides are TGTGCCAGCAGCGTAGGAATTCTAGCGGGAGACGAGACCCAGTACTTC. The resulting protein is CASSVGILAGDETQYF.